Sequencing of this TCR beta chain was carried out in a study of blood T cell repertoires in COVID-19. The overall study: The origin of the acute and convalescent COVID-19 samples was the United States, Italy and Spain. PBMCs, B-cell-depleted T cells, or T cells provided the cDNA or gDNA that made up the material.

Original processing notes: For nucleated cells, counts were estimated from reference gene primer amplification. TCRdb's table, derived via immunoSEQ multiplex PCR, lists solely in-frame clones and lacks some. V and J calls and clone size are copied from that table; D and trimming were computed from the DNA. The table records under 300,000 clones, 85% to 90% of them present only once. The CDR3 runs 16 residues. After removal of 6 bases from V and 4 bases from J, the junction contained 12 bases not matched to a gene. CDR1 MDHEN and CDR2 SYDVKM come from the germline V gene. The genes are TRBV28 and TRBJ1-2, with 9 bases identical to TRBD1. The sample consisted of peripheral blood. This receptor was taken from a man between 60 and 70 years old with acute or convalescent COVID-19. The CDR3, as DNA: TGTGCCAGCAGCGATTCACAGGGGGCCATTATCTATGGCTACACCTTC. Amino acid sequence: CASSDSQGAIIYGYTF.